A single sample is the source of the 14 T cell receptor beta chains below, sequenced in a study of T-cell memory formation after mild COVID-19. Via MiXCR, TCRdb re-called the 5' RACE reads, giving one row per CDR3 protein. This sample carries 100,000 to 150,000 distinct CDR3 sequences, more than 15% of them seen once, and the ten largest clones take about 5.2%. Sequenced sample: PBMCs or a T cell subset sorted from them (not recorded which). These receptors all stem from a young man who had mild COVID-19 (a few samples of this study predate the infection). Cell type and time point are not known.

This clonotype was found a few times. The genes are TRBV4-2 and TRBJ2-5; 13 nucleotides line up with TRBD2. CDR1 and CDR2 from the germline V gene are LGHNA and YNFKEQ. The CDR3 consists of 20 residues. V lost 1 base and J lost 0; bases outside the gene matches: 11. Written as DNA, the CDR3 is TGTGCCAGCAGCCAAGGTGAACTAGCGGGGGGGTTGGAGTACCAAGAGACCCAGTACTTC. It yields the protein CASSQGELAGGLEYQETQYF.

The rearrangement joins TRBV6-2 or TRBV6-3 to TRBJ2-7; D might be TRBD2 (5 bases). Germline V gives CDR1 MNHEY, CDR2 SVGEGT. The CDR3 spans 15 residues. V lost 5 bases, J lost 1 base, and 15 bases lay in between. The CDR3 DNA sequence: TGTGCCAGCAGTCCGAAGGGAGTGGGATCCTACGAGCAGTACGTC. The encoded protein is CASSPKGVGSYEQYV.

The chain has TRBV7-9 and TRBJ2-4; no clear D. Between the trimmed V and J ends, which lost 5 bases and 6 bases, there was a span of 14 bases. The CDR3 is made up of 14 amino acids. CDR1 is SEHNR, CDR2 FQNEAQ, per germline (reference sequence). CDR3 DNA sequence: TGTGCCAGCAGCCCCTCCGCCCCAACAAACATTCAGTACTTC. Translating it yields CASSPSAPTNIQYF. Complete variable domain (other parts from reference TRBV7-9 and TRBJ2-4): DTGVSQNPRHKITKRGQNVTFRCDPISEHNRLYWYRQTLGQGPEFLTYFQNEAQLEKSRLLSDRFSAERPKGSFSTLEIQRTEQGDSAMYLCASSPSAPTNIQYFGAGTRLSVL.

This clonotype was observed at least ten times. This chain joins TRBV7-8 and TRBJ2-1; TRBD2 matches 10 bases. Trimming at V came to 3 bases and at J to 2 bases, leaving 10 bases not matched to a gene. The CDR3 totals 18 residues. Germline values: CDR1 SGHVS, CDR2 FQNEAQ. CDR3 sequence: CASSFLAGALSPYNEQFF. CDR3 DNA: TGTGCCAGCAGCTTTCTAGCGGGGGCCCTAAGTCCCTACAATGAGCAGTTCTTC.

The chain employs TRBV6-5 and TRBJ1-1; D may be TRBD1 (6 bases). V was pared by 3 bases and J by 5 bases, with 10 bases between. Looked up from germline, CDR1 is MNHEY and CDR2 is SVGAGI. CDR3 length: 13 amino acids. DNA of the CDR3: TGTGCCAGCAGTTATTCAGGGGAAACTGAAGCTTTCTTT. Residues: CASSYSGETEAFF.

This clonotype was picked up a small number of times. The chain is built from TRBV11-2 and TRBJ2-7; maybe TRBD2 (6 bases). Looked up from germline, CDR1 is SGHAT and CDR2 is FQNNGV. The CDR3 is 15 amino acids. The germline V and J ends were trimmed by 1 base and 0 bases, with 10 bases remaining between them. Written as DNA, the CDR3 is TGTGCCAGCAGCTTAGTAGGGACTTACTCCTACGAGCAGTACTTC. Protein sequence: CASSLVGTYSYEQYF.

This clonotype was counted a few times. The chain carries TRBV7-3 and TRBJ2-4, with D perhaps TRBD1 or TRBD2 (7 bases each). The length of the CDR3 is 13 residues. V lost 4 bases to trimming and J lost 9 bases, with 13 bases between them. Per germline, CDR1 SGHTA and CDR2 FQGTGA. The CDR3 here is CASSSDREGIQYF. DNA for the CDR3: TGTGCCAGCAGCTCCGACAGGGAGGGCATTCAGTACTTC.

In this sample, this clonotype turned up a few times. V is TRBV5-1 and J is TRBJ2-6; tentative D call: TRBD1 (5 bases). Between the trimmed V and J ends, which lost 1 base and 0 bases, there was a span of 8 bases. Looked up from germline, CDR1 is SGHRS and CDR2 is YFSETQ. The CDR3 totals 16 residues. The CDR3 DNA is TGCGCCAGCAGCTTGTGGGGCGGCTCTGGGGCCAACGTCCTGACTTTC. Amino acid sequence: CASSLWGGSGANVLTF. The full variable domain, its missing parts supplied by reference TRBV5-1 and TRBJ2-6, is KAGVTQTPRYLIKTRGQQVTLSCSPISGHRSVSWYQQTPGQGLQFLFEYFSETQRNKGNFPGRFSGRQFSNSRSEMNVSTLELGDSALYLCASSLWGGSGANVLTFGAGSRLTVL.

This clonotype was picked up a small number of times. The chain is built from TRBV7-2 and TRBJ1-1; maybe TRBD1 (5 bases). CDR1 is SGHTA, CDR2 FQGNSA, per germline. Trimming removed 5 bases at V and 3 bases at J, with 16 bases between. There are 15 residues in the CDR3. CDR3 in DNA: TGTGCCAGCAGCGAGAGCAGGGTGTCGTACACTGAAGCTTTCTTT. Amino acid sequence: CASSESRVSYTEAFF. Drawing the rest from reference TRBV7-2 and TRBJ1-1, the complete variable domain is GAGVSQSPSNKVTEKGKDVELRCDPISGHTALYWYRQSLGQGLEFLIYFQGNSAPDKSGLPSDRFSAERTGGSVSTLTIQRTQQEDSAVYLCASSESRVSYTEAFFGQGTRLTVV.

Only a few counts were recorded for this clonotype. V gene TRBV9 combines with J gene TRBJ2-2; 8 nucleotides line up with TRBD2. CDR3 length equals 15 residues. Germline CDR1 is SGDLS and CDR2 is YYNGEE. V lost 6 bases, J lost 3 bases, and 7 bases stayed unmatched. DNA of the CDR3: TGTGCCAGCAATAATGCGGGGGGCCACACCGGGGAGCTGTTTTTT. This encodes CASNNAGGHTGELFF. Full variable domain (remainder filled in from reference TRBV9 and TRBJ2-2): DSGVTQTPKHLITATGQRVTLRCSPRSGDLSVYWYQQSLDQGLQFLIQYYNGEERAKGNILERFSAQQFPDLHSELNLSSLELGDSALYFCASNNAGGHTGELFFGEGSRLTVL.

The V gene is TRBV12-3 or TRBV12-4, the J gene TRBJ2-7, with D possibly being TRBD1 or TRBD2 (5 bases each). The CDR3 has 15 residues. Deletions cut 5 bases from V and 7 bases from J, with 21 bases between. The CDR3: CASSLGSGTDREQYF. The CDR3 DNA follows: TGTGCCAGCAGTCTAGGGTCGGGGACCGATAGGGAGCAGTACTTC.

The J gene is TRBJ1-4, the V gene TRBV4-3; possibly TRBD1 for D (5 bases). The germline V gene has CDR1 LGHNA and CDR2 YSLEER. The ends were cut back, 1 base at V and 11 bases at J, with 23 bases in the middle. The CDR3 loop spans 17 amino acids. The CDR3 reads CASSQGGSQGPFGKLFF. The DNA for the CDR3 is TGCGCCAGCAGCCAAGGGGGGAGCCAGGGCCCTTTTGGGAAACTGTTTTTT.

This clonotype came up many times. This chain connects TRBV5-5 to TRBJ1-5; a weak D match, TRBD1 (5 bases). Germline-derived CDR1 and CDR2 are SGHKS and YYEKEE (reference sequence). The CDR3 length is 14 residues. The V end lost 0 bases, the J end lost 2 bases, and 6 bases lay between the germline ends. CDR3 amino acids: CASSLGGGNQPQHF. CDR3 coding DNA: TGTGCCAGCAGCTTGGGGGGGGGCAATCAGCCCCAGCATTTT.

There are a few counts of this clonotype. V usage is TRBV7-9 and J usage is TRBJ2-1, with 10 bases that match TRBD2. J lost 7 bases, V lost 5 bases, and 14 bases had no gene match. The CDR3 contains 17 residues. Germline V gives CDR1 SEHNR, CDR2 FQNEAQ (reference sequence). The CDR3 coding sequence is TGTGCCAGCAGCCACCTGAGGGGGCTAGCGGGGGTGAATGAGCAGTTCTTC. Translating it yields CASSHLRGLAGVNEQFF.